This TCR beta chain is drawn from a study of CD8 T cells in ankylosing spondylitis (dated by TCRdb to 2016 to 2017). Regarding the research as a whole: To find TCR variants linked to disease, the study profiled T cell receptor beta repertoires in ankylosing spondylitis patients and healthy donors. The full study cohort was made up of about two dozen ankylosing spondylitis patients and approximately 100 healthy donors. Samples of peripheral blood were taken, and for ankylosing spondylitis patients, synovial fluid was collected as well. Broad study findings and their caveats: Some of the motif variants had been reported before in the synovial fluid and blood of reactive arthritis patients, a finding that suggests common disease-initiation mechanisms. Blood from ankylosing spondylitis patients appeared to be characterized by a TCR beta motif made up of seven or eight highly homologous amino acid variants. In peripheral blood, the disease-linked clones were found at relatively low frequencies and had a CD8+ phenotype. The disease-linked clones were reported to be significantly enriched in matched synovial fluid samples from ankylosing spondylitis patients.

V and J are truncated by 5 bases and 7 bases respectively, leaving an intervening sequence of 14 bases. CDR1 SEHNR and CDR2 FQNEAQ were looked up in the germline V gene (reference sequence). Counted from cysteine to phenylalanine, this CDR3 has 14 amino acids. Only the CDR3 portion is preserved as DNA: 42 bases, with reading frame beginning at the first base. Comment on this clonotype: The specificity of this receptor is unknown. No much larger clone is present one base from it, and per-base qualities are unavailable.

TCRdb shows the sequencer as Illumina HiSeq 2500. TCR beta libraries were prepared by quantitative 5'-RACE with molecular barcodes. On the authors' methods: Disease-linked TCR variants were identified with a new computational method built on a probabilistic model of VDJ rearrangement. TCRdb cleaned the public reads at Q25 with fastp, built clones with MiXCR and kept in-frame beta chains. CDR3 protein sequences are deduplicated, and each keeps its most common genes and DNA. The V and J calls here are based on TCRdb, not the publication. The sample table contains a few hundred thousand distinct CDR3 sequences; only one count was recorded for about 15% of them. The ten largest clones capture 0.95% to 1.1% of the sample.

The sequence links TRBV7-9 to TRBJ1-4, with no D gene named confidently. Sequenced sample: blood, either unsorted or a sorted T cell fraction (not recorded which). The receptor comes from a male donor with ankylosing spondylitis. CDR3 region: CASSASGGGEKLFF. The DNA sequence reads TGTGCCAGCAGCGCCTCCGGAGGCGGTGAAAAACTGTTTTTT. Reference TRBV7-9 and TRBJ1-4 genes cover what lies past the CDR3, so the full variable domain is DTGVSQNPRHKITKRGQNVTFRCDPISEHNRLYWYRQTLGQGPEFLTYFQNEAQLEKSRLLSDRFSAERPKGSFSTLEIQRTEQGDSAMYLCASSASGGGEKLFFGSGTQLSVL.